These T cell receptor beta chains were read from a single sample in a study of early T cells in non-severe SARS-CoV-2 infection. TCRdb re-derived calls from the 5' RACE reads in MiXCR, one entry per CDR3 protein. The sample lists 55,000 or so distinct CDR3 sequences; under 15% were seen once. Specimen: whole blood. Receptors were obtained from an adult who was a healthcare worker with PCR-confirmed SARS-CoV-2 infection or an uninfected control (not recorded which). The CDR3 runs from the conserved cysteine through the conserved F or W. The order of the fields is J gene, V gene, CDR3 length, D gene, clone size, CDR3 DNA, CDR3 protein. D genes are given only for firm matches. Not every row has a clone size; where given, it reads once, few, many or a size class.

>TRBJ1-6|TRBV20-1|16|NA|many
TGCAGTGCTAGAGACCGACGGGGGACCTATAATTCACCCCTCCACTTT
CSARDRRGTYNSPLHF
>TRBJ1-6|TRBV14|14|NA|many
TGTGCCAGCAGCCAAGACAGGTTTGGTTCACCCCTCCACTTT
CASSQDRFGSPLHF
>TRBJ2-3|TRBV6-1|14|NA|few
TGTGCCAGCAGTGATAGACAGGGCACAGATACGCAGTATTTT
CASSDRQGTDTQYF
>TRBJ1-5|TRBV7-8|15|TRBD1|many
TGTGCCAGCAGCTCTTTACAGGGGAGCAATCAGCCCCAGCATTTT
CASSSLQGSNQPQHF
>TRBJ1-1|TRBV18|14|TRBD1|few
TGTGCCAGCTCACCGACGACAGGGGGCTACGAAGCTTTCTTT
CASSPTTGGYEAFF
>TRBJ1-1|TRBV30|16|NA|NA
TGTGCCTGGAGTGTTCTGTCTCCCGCCCGGAACACTGAAGCTTTCTTT
CAWSVLSPARNTEAFF
>TRBJ1-4|TRBV11-2|15|NA|many
TGTGCCAGCAGCTTCTCTGCGGAGCCGGGGGAAAAACTGTTTTTT
CASSFSAEPGEKLFF
>TRBJ2-2|TRBV12-3/TRBV12-4|13|NA|NA
TGTGCCAGCATCCGGAGACGGACCGGGGAGCTGTTTTTT
CASIRRRTGELFF
>TRBJ1-1|TRBV11-2|16|NA|NA
TGTGCCAGCAGCTCGGGACATGGGAGGAGGAGCACTGAAGCTTTCTTT
CASSSGHGRRSTEAFF
>TRBJ1-1|TRBV6-6|14|NA|many
TGTGCCAGCAGCCGACAGGACATGAACACTGAAGCTTTCTTT
CASSRQDMNTEAFF
>TRBJ2-1|TRBV2|16|NA|many
TGTGCCAGCAGTGAGGCCGCAGGGGCCTCCTACAATGAGCAGTTCTTC
CASSEAAGASYNEQFF
>TRBJ2-1|TRBV7-8|15|NA|NA
TGTGCCAGCAGCCCGCTGGTGGGGTCCTACAATGAGCAGTTCTTC
CASSPLVGSYNEQFF
>TRBJ1-6|TRBV27|13|NA|few
TGTGCCAGCAGTTTTCGGGGAAGCTCACCCCTCCACTTT
CASSFRGSSPLHF
>TRBJ2-1|TRBV4-3|16|TRBD2|many
TGCGCCAGCAGCCAAGTTCTAGCGGGGGGGGACAATGAGCAGTTCTTC
CASSQVLAGGDNEQFF
>TRBJ2-2|TRBV7-9|14|NA|NA
TGTGCCAGCAGCTCAGACTATATACGGGGAGAGCTGTTTTTT
CASSSDYIRGELFF
>TRBJ2-7|TRBV12-5|13|NA|NA
TGTGCTAGTGGTTCCGGGCCCTCCTACGAGCAGTACTTC
CASGSGPSYEQYF
>TRBJ2-1|TRBV7-2|16|TRBD2|NA
TGTGCCAGCAGCTTAGTTCCGCGGGGGGCGTACAATGAGCAGTTCTTC
CASSLVPRGAYNEQFF
>TRBJ2-3|TRBV15|15|TRBD2|NA
TGTGCCACCAGCAGAGGGGGGGGAGACGTGAATACGCAGTATTTT
CATSRGGGDVNTQYF
>TRBJ2-7|TRBV11-2|10|NA|many
TGTGCCAGCAGCTCCTACGAGCAGTACTTC
CASSSYEQYF
>TRBJ2-7|TRBV27|13|TRBD2|many
TGTGCCAGCAGTTTACAGCGGGGGTACGAGCAGTACTTC
CASSLQRGYEQYF
>TRBJ2-5|TRBV6-2/TRBV6-3|14|NA|many
TGTGCCAGCAGTTACGGGGAAGAGCAAGAGACCCAGTACTTC
CASSYGEEQETQYF
>TRBJ2-7|TRBV11-2|15|NA|many
TGTGCCAGCAGCTTCCGTGGGCGGGGAGACTACGCGCAGTACTTC
CASSFRGRGDYAQYF
>TRBJ2-1|TRBV20-1|14|TRBD1|NA
TGCAGTGCTACCGGGACAGGCGAATACAATGAGCAGTTCTTC
CSATGTGEYNEQFF
>TRBJ1-5|TRBV12-3/TRBV12-4|14|TRBD1|many
TGTGCCAGCAGGCAAGGGACAGGCAATCAGCCCCAGCATTTT
CASRQGTGNQPQHF
>TRBJ2-1|TRBV20-1|15|TRBD1|few
TGCAGTGCCCACCGCGGACAGGGTCCCTACAATGAGCAGTTCTTC
CSAHRGQGPYNEQFF
>TRBJ2-5|TRBV3-1|15|NA|many
TGTGCCAGCAGCCAGGTTTCCGGGTACCAAGAGACCCAGTACTTC
CASSQVSGYQETQYF
>TRBJ1-2|TRBV9|15|NA|many
TGTGCCAGCAGCGCCACAGGGTCGCTTAACTATGGCTACACCTTC
CASSATGSLNYGYTF
>TRBJ1-2|TRBV20-1|15|TRBD1|few
TGCAGTGCGGGGGGGACAGCAGATTGGTCCTATGGCTACACCTTC
CSAGGTADWSYGYTF
>TRBJ1-3|TRBV18|17|NA|many
TGTGCCAGCTCACCAGGAGGGGCCCCGAGCTCTGGAAACACCATATATTTT
CASSPGGAPSSGNTIYF
>TRBJ2-7|TRBV6-1|15|TRBD1|many
TGTGCCAGCAGTGAGCTGGGACAGGGATTGGGGGAGCAGTACTTC
CASSELGQGLGEQYF
>TRBJ2-3|TRBV12-3/TRBV12-4|14|NA|many
TGTGCCAGCATCCACCGGAGTAGCATGAATACGCAGTATTTT
CASIHRSSMNTQYF
>TRBJ2-3|TRBV6-2/TRBV6-3|18|TRBD2|few
TGTGCCAGCAGTTACTCGCGAGGTAGCGGGGGTGTCACAGATACGCAGTATTTT
CASSYSRGSGGVTDTQYF
>TRBJ2-1|TRBV11-3|13|NA|NA
TGTGCCAGCAGCTTAGAGGGGGTAGATGAGCAGTTCTTC
CASSLEGVDEQFF
>TRBJ2-1|TRBV3-2|14|NA|NA
TGTGCCAGCAGCCACTCTAGCGGGGGGGATGAGCAGTTCTTC
CASSHSSGGDEQFF
>TRBJ1-2|TRBV10-1|12|NA|NA
TGCGCCAGCCCCGCAATAAGGAATCCCCTCGACTTC
CASPAIRNPLDF
>TRBJ1-1|TRBV30|13|NA|few
TGTGCCTGGACAAGGGGATGGGGCACTGAAGCTTTCTTT
CAWTRGWGTEAFF
>TRBJ2-7|TRBV6-5|13|TRBD1|few
TGTGCCAGCAGTCCGGACAGGGCCCACGAGCAGTACTTC
CASSPDRAHEQYF
>TRBJ2-7|TRBV4-3|14|NA|few
TGCGCCAGCAGCCAAGAGCGTTTCCACTACGAGCAGTACTTC
CASSQERFHYEQYF
>TRBJ2-6|TRBV7-9|16|NA|few
TGTGCCAGCAGCGCCAATCGTCCCGCTGGGGCCAACGTCCTGACTTTC
CASSANRPAGANVLTF
>TRBJ2-5|TRBV9|12|NA|few
TGTGCCAGCAGCGTACAGGGAGAGACCCAGTACTTC
CASSVQGETQYF
>TRBJ2-3|TRBV7-2|15|NA|NA
TGTGCCAGCAGCCGGCGGGCGCCGAATACAGATACGCAGTATTTT
CASSRRAPNTDTQYF
>TRBJ1-1|TRBV19|13|NA|few
TGTGCCAGTAGTAGAGACAGCGACACTGAAGCTTTCTTT
CASSRDSDTEAFF
>TRBJ1-5|TRBV5-1|14|NA|many
TGCGCCAGCAGCCCGGGATTCGGCAATCAGCCCCAGCATTTT
CASSPGFGNQPQHF
>TRBJ1-3|TRBV7-2|15|NA|NA
TGTGCCAGCAGTTCAAGTCCTTTGCGAGGAAACACCATATATTTT
CASSSSPLRGNTIYF
>TRBJ2-1|TRBV7-8|13|NA|NA
TGTGCCAGCAGCCCAGGAGGTTACAATGAGCAGTTCTTC
CASSPGGYNEQFF
>TRBJ1-3|TRBV12-3/TRBV12-4|14|NA|NA
TGTGCCAGCAGTTTAACGTCCGGAAGAAACACCATATATTTT
CASSLTSGRNTIYF
>TRBJ2-7|TRBV7-3|13|NA|NA
TGTGCCAGCAGCTCCCTTCGGGGCTACGAGCAGTACTTC
CASSSLRGYEQYF
>TRBJ1-2|TRBV20-1|16|NA|few
TGCAGTGCTAGAGCTCGCGCCCAGCAGGGCGACTATGGCTACACCTTC
CSARARAQQGDYGYTF
>TRBJ2-5|TRBV12-5|14|NA|NA
TGTGCTAGTGGTTTGACTAGCTTACAAGAGACCCAGTACTTC
CASGLTSLQETQYF